This T cell receptor (beta chain) was observed in a study of blood T cell repertoires in COVID-19. Whole-study context: Some COVID-19 samples were acute and others convalescent; all came from the United States, Italy and Spain. PBMCs, B-cell-depleted T cells, or T cells were the source of the cDNA or gDNA that made up the material.

Original data processing: Counts of nucleated cells, estimated from reference gene primer amplification, were obtained. Repertoires were generated with immunoSEQ multiplex PCR, while TCRdb's copy carries only in-frame clones and drops some. V and J calls plus clone size are reproduced from that table; the DNA served to infer D and trimming. Of some 260,000 clones in the sample, roughly nine tenths were seen once. Trimming stripped 0 bases from V and 5 bases from J, with 5 bases between. The CDR3 is 12 amino acids. CDR1 SGHDT and CDR2 YYEEEE come from the germline V gene. This clone has only one observation.

Source material: peripheral blood. The rearrangement joins TRBV5-6 to TRBJ2-5; no definite D call. The TCR originated in a man younger than 35 with active or convalescent COVID-19. In DNA form, the CDR3 reads TGTGCCAGCAGCTTGGGAGCGGAGACCCAGTACTTC. Translation gives CASSLGAETQYF.